A single T cell receptor beta chain is shown here with its context. As yet, its antigen is unknown. Nominal health characterized the donors when sampled, though unrecorded immune exposures were likely. The germline V gene has CDR1 ENHRY and CDR2 SYGVKD. This CDR3 has 12 amino acids. Trimming removed 4 bases at V and 4 bases at J, with 7 bases between. The data were obtained in a study of cytomegalovirus exposure and HLA in healthy donors. Study-level findings and limits: TCR beta chain V- and J-gene trimming was linked, in a later analysis, to a missense variant in DCLRE1C. DRB1 showed the most TCR associations and HLA-C the fewest in a later analysis, as rates varied by HLA locus.

Amplification used 60 Vbeta primers and 13 Jbeta primers. As originally analysed: Later analysis identified 65 million to 80 million unique TCR beta chains, about 10 million shared. Method: immunoSEQ multiplex PCR; TCRdb's copy keeps in-frame clones and lacks some. D and trimming come from the DNA, and the V and J calls and clone size come from that table. The table lists roughly 110,000 clones, 70% to 80% of them singletons, with roughly 2.8% in the top ten. The sequencing sample was made of PBMCs. This chain links TRBV10-3 with TRBJ1-1; D uncertain. The clonotype originates from a female donor in good health and CMV-seronegative. The DNA for the CDR3 is TGTGCCATCAGTGCAGAGGGCACTGAAGCTTTCTTT. It specifies CAISAEGTEAFF.